This record concerns one T cell receptor beta chain sequence. The sample comes from a study of blood T cell repertoires in COVID-19. Study in general: Acute and convalescent COVID-19 samples came from the United States, Italy and Spain. T cells, B-cell-depleted T cells, or PBMCs supplied cDNA or gDNA.

This CDR3 is 16 amino acids long. Germline values: CDR1 SEHNR, CDR2 FQNEAQ (reference sequence). The V segment lost 1 base and the J segment 1 base; nucleotides outside the gene matches: 3. Per the study methods: Quantification of nucleated cells was approximated via reference gene primer amplification. Assay used: immunoSEQ multiplex PCR; TCRdb lists only in-frame clones, some missing. The D gene and trimming were derived from the DNA, and the V and J assignments and clone size from that table. The sample records some 300,000 clones, around four fifths being singletons. This TCR was sampled from a woman aged 50 to 60 with active or convalescent COVID-19. The chain uses TRBV7-9 and TRBJ1-4, with TRBD1 matching over 7 bases. Specimen: peripheral blood. The CDR3: CASSLEGGLTNEKLFF. CDR3 coding DNA: TGTGCCAGCAGCTTAGAAGGGGGCTTAACTAATGAAAAACTGTTTTTT.